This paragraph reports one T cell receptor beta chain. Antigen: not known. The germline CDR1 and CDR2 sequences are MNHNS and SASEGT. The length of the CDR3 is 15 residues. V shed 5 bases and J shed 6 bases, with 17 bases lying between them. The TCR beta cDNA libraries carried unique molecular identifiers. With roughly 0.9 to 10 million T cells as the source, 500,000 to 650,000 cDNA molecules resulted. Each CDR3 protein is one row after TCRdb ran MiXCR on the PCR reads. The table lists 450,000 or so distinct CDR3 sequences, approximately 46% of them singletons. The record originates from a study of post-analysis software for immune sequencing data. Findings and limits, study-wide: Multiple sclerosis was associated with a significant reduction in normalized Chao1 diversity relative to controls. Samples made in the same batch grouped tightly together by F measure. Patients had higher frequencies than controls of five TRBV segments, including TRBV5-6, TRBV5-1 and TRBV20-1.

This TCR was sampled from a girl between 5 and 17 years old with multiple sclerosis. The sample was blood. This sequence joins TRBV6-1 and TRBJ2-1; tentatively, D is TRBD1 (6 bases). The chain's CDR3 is CASSTSPGEFNEQFF. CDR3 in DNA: TGTGCCAGCAGTACCTCTCCAGGGGAGTTCAATGAGCAGTTCTTC.